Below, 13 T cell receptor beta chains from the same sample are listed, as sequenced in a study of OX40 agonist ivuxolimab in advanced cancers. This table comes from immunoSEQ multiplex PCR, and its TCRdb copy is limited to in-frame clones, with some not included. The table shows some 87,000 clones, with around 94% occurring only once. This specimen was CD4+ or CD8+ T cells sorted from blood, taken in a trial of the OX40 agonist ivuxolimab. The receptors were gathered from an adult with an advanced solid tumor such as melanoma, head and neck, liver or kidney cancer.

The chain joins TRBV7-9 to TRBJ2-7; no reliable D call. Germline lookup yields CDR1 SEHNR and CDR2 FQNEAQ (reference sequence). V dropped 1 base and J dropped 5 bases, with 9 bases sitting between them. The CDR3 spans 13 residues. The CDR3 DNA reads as TGTGCCAGCAGCTTAGTTCCGGTCGACGAGCAGTACTTC. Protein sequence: CASSLVPVDEQYF. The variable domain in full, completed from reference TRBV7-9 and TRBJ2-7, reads DTGVSQNPRHKITKRGQNVTFRCDPISEHNRLYWYRQTLGQGPEFLTYFQNEAQLEKSRLLSDRFSAERPKGSFSTLEIQRTEQGDSAMYLCASSLVPVDEQYFGPGTRLTVT.

The chain's CDR3 is CASSRGVPGELFF. The CDR3 DNA sequence: TGTGCCAGCAGCCGGGGGGTGCCCGGGGAGCTGTTTTTT. The chain carries TRBV7-3 and TRBJ2-2; 7 bases line up with TRBD2. The length of the CDR3 is 13 residues. The V gene end was trimmed by 5 bases and the J gene end by 6 bases; junction bases not matched to a gene: 3. The germline V gene has CDR1 SGHTA and CDR2 FQGTGA.

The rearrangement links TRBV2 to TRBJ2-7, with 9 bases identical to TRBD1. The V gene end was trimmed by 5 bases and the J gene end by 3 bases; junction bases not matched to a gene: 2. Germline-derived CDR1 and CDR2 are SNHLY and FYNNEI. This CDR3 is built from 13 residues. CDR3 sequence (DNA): TGTGCCAGCAGTCTGACAGGGGGCTACGAGCAGTACTTC. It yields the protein CASSLTGGYEQYF.

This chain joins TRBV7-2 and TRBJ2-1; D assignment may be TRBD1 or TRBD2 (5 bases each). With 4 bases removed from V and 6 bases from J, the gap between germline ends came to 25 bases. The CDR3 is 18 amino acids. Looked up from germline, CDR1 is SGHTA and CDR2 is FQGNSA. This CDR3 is CASSSRRDPRISGNEQFF. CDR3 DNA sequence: TGTGCCAGCAGCTCACGCCGGGACCCCCGTATTTCAGGCAATGAGCAGTTCTTC. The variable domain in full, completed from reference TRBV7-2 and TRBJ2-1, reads GAGVSQSPSNKVTEKGKDVELRCDPISGHTALYWYRQSLGQGLEFLIYFQGNSAPDKSGLPSDRFSAERTGGSVSTLTIQRTQQEDSAVYLCASSSRRDPRISGNEQFFGPGTRLTVL.

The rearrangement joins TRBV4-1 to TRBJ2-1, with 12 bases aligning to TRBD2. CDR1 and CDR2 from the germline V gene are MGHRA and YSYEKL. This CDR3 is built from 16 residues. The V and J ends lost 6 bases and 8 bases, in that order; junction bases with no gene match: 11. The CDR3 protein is CASRGSGLAGRYEQFF. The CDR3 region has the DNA TGCGCCAGCAGGGGCAGTGGACTAGCGGGACGGTATGAGCAGTTCTTC.

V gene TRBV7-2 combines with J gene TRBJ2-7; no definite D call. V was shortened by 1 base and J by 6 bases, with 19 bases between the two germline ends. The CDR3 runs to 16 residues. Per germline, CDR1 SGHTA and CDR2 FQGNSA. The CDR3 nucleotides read TGTGCCAGCAGCTTAGGGTCCGGAATATTTTCAGGCGAGCAGTACTTC. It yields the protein CASSLGSGIFSGEQYF.

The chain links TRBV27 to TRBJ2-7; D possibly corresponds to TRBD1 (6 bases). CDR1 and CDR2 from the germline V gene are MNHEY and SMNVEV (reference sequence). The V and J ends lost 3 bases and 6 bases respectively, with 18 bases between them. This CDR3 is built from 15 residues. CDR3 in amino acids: CASSFPGHPPSEQYF. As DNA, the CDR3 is TGTGCCAGCAGTTTCCCGGGACACCCGCCGTCCGAGCAGTACTTC.

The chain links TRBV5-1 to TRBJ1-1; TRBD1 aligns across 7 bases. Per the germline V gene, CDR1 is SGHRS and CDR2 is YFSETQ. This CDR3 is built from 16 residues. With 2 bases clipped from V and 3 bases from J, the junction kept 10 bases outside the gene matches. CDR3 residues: CASSFRPDRRDTEAFF. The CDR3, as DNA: TGCGCCAGCAGCTTCCGGCCGGACAGGCGTGACACTGAAGCTTTCTTT.

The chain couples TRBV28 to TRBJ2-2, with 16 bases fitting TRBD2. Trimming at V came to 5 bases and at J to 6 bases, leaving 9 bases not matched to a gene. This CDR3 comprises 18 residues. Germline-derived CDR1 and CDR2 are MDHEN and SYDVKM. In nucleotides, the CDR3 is TGTGCCAGCAGTCCAACCCCGGGACTAGCGGGAGGGCCCGGGGAGCTGTTTTTT. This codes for CASSPTPGLAGGPGELFF.

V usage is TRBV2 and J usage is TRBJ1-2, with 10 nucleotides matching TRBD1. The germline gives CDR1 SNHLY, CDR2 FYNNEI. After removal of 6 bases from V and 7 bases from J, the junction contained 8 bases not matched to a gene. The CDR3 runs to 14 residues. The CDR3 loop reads CASRGDRGSGGYTF. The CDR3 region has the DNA TGTGCCAGCAGGGGGGACAGGGGATCGGGTGGCTACACCTTC.

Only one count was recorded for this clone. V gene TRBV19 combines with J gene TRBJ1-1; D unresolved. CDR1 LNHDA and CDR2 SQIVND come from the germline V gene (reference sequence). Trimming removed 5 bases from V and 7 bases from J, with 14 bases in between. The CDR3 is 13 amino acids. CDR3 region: CASSYGRSFEAFF. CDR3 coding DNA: TGTGCCAGTAGTTATGGGAGGTCCTTTGAAGCTTTCTTT.

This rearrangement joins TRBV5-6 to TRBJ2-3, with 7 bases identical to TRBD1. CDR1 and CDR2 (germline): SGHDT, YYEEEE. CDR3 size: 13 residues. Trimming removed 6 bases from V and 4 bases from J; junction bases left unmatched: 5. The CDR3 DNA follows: TGTGCCAGCAATCCCACAGGGGCAGATACGCAGTATTTT. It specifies CASNPTGADTQYF.

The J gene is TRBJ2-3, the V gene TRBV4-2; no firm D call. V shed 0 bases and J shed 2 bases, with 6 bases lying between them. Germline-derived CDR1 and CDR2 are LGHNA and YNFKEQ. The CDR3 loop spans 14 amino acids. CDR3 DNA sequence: TGTGCCAGCAGCCAAGAAGGGAACACAGATACGCAGTATTTT. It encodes CASSQEGNTDTQYF.